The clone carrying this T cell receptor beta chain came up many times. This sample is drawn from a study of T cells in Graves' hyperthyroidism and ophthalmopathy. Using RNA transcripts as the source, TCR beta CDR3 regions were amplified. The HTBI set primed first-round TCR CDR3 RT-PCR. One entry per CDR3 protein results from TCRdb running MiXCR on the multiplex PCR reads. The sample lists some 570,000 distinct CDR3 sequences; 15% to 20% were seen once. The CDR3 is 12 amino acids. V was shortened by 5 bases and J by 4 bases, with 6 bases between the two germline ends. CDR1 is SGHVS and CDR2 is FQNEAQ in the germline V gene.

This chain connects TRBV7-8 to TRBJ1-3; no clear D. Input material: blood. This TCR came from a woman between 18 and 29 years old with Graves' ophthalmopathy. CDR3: CASSQQGNTIYF. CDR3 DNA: TGTGCCAGCAGCCAACAGGGAAACACCATATATTTT.